This T cell receptor (beta chain) is drawn from a study of glioma-infiltrating T cells. Germline CDR1 and CDR2: MDHEN and SYDVKM. The V and J ends lost 7 bases and 0 bases respectively, with 10 bases between them. The CDR3 length is 14 residues. The study, taken as a whole, reports: Very few CDR3 sequences were shared between tissue and blood. Tissue-blood divergence was below expectation in non-neoplastic patients, above in gliomas.

The iRepertoire nested amplicon-rescue multiplex PCR amplified TCR alpha and beta CDR3s from RNA. TCRdb reprocessed the multiplex PCR reads with MiXCR, giving one entry per CDR3 protein. Among around 140,000 distinct CDR3 sequences listed, about 39% were seen once. Points on this clonotype: Its antigen is still unknown.

This receptor was taken from a human donor with low-grade glioma or glioblastoma, undergoing nonglioma brain surgery, or in good health (not recorded which). The specimen sequenced was glioma tissue, nonneoplastic brain tissue, or PBMCs (not recorded which). V is TRBV28 and J is TRBJ1-3, with a tentative D call TRBD1 (5 bases). In DNA form, the CDR3 reads TGTGCCAGCACCCGAGGGGCCTCTGGAAACACCATATATTTT. Encoded protein: CASTRGASGNTIYF.